The 28 T cell receptor beta chains in this list originate from one sample, sequenced in a study of OX40 agonist ivuxolimab in advanced cancers. The data were produced by immunoSEQ multiplex PCR, yet TCRdb's version contains in-frame clones alone and is incomplete. The sample has over 60,000 clones, around 90% seen once. The source material was CD4+ or CD8+ T cells sorted from blood, sampled in a trial of the OX40 agonist ivuxolimab. The source of these receptors is an adult with an advanced solid tumor such as melanoma, head and neck, liver or kidney cancer.

The chain employs TRBV29-1 and TRBJ1-5; possible D gene TRBD1, 6 bases. The CDR3 has 13 residues. V lost 5 bases to trimming and J lost 3 bases, with 11 bases between them. CDR1 and CDR2 (germline): SQVTM, ANQGSEA. The CDR3 loop reads CSVSQGTNQPQHF. In DNA, the CDR3 is TGCAGCGTTAGTCAGGGGACCAATCAGCCCCAGCATTTT.

This clone was counted once. V gene TRBV18 combines with J gene TRBJ2-1, with TRBD1 as a possible D gene (6 bases). The CDR3 extends over 15 amino acids. The V gene's germline CDR1 is KGHSH and CDR2 LQKENI. V lost 5 bases and J lost 2, with 13 bases in between. CDR3 sequence (DNA): TGTGCCAGCTCATGGGTGGGGGCCGCCTACAATGAGCAGTTCTTC. This sequence encodes CASSWVGAAYNEQFF. Full variable domain (rest looked up from reference TRBV18 and TRBJ2-1): NAGVMQNPRHLVRRRGQEARLRCSPMKGHSHVYWYRQLPEEGLKFMVYLQKENIIDESGMPKERFSAEFPKEGPSILRIQQVVRGDSAAYFCASSWVGAAYNEQFFGPGTRLTVL.

The chain joins TRBV7-9 to TRBJ1-1, with TRBD1 matching over 12 bases. V lost 3 bases to trimming and J lost 5 bases; unmatched junction nucleotides: 7. This CDR3 is built from 16 residues. Per germline, CDR1 SEHNR and CDR2 FQNEAQ (reference sequence). CDR3 DNA: TGTGCCAGCAGCTTGGGGACAGGGGGCGTGGGGACTGAAGCTTTCTTT. It yields the protein CASSLGTGGVGTEAFF.

This clone was seen only a few times. The chain links TRBV30 to TRBJ2-1, with a tentative D call TRBD2 (6 bases). From germline, CDR1 is GTSNPN and CDR2 SVGIG (reference sequence). CDR3 length: 11 residues. V lost 3 bases and J 9 bases, leaving 9 bases between the germline ends. DNA for the CDR3: TGTGCCTGGAGCTATAGCGGTGAGCAGTTCTTC. This gives the protein CAWSYSGEQFF.

The chain uses TRBV11-1 and TRBJ1-1; 7 bases line up with TRBD1. V trimming: 5 bases; J trimming: 1 base; junction bases outside the gene matches: 4. Germline V gene lookup returns CDR1 SGHAT and CDR2 FQDESV (reference sequence). CDR3 size: 14 residues. For the CDR3, the DNA is TGTGCCAGCAGCGCAAGGACAGGGAACACTGAAGCTTTCTTT. It is translated as CASSARTGNTEAFF. The full variable domain, in which reference TRBV11-1 and TRBJ1-1 provide the parts outside the CDR3, is EAEVAQSPRYKITEKSQAVAFWCDPISGHATLYWYRQILGQGPELLVQFQDESVVDDSQLPKDRFSAERLKGVDSTLKIQPAELGDSAMYLCASSARTGNTEAFFGQGTRLTVV.

The CDR3 DNA reads as TGTGCCTGGAGACGTACGGGACAGGGATCGCAGTACGAGCAGTACTTC. It is translated as CAWRRTGQGSQYEQYF. V gene TRBV30 combines with J gene TRBJ2-7; 9 bases fit TRBD1. V shed 3 bases and J 4 bases; nucleotides not matched to a gene: 13. This CDR3 comprises 16 residues. Germline V CDR1 and CDR2: GTSNPN, SVGIG (reference sequence).

In this sample, this clone turned up once. The chain is built from TRBV5-1 and TRBJ2-1; possible D gene TRBD1, 5 bases. The ends were cut back, 0 bases at V and 6 bases at J, with 10 bases in the middle. This CDR3 is 14 amino acids long. Germline V lookup: CDR1 SGHRS, CDR2 YFSETQ. CDR3: CASSLGLQANEQFF. The CDR3 DNA is TGCGCCAGCAGCTTGGGGTTACAGGCCAATGAGCAGTTCTTC.

V usage is TRBV27 and J usage is TRBJ1-6; no clear D gene. This CDR3 contains 16 residues. The germline V gene encodes CDR1 MNHEY and CDR2 SMNVEV (reference sequence). V was cut by 5 bases and J by 6 bases, with 17 bases left in between. The chain's CDR3 is CASSRYISPPNSPLHF. Written as DNA, the CDR3 is TGTGCCAGCAGTAGATATATATCCCCGCCTAATTCACCCCTCCACTTT.

The chain combines TRBV6-1 with TRBJ2-5; no definite D call. This CDR3 has 14 amino acids. The V and J ends lost 6 bases and 4 bases respectively, with 15 bases between them. Germline V lookup: CDR1 MNHNS, CDR2 SASEGT. The CDR3 reads CASRALGSRETQYF. The CDR3 DNA follows: TGTGCCAGCAGAGCTCTGGGTTCGAGAGAGACCCAGTACTTC.

This clone was detected only a few times. The chain has TRBV4-1 and TRBJ1-1; 7 nucleotides align to TRBD1. Germline V gives CDR1 MGHRA, CDR2 YSYEKL. V shed 2 bases and J 4 bases; nucleotides not matched to a gene: 10. CDR3 length equals 16 residues. The CDR3 sequence is CASSQNLRQGGTEAFF. Written as DNA, the CDR3 is TGCGCCAGCAGCCAAAATCTCAGACAGGGCGGCACTGAAGCTTTCTTT.

The chain has TRBV19 and TRBJ1-5, with unresolved D. This CDR3 contains 13 residues. Germline CDR1 and CDR2: LNHDA and SQIVND (reference sequence). Trimming took off 4 bases at V and 2 bases at J, with 6 bases between the two ends. The CDR3 nucleotides read TGTGCCAGTAGTACAAGGGGCAATCAGCCCCAGCATTTT. It specifies CASSTRGNQPQHF.

This clone was observed a handful of times. This rearrangement joins TRBV4-2 to TRBJ2-3, with D possibly TRBD2 on 5 matching bases. Per germline, CDR1 LGHNA and CDR2 YNFKEQ. CDR3 length: 13 amino acids. Deletions cut 4 bases from V and 6 bases from J, with 11 bases between. The CDR3 reads CASSPRIADTQYF. The CDR3 DNA reads as TGTGCCAGCAGCCCAAGAATAGCGGATACGCAGTATTTT.

This sequence joins TRBV6-5 and TRBJ1-4, with 10 bases fitting TRBD1. This CDR3 contains 15 residues. The V segment lost 0 bases and the J segment 7 bases; nucleotides outside the gene matches: 2. The germline gives CDR1 MNHEY, CDR2 SVGAGI. As DNA, the CDR3 is TGTGCCAGCAGTTACTCGAGGGACAGGGGTGAAAAACTGTTTTTT. This translates into CASSYSRDRGEKLFF.

The chain is built from TRBV6-5 and TRBJ2-3; D is undetermined. Per germline, CDR1 MNHEY and CDR2 SVGAGI. This CDR3 contains 15 residues. Trimming took off 2 bases at V and 4 bases at J, with 13 bases between the two ends. CDR3 DNA sequence: TGTGCCAGCAGTTACACAAGGACGTGGTCAGATACGCAGTATTTT. Translated, it gives CASSYTRTWSDTQYF.

The table lists this clone with a count of one. This chain connects TRBV2 to TRBJ2-3, with 7 bases identical to TRBD1. There are 14 residues in the CDR3. Per the germline V gene, CDR1 is SNHLY and CDR2 is FYNNEI. The J segment lost 7 bases and the V segment lost 7 bases, leaving 11 bases of the junction unmatched. CDR3 region: CASKPQGPENTQYF. The CDR3 coding sequence is TGTGCCAGCAAACCACAGGGGCCAGAAAATACGCAGTATTTT.

This clone was counted a few times. This rearrangement joins TRBV18 to TRBJ1-1, with a weak D call TRBD1 (5 bases). Germline CDR1 KGHSH, CDR2 LQKENI. The ends were cut back, 6 bases at V and 0 bases at J, with 14 bases in the middle. This CDR3 spans 15 amino acids. This CDR3 is CASSPGPMMNTEAFF. The DNA of the CDR3 is TGTGCCAGCTCCCCGGGACCGATGATGAACACTGAAGCTTTCTTT.

This clone appeared a single time. The chain combines TRBV19 with TRBJ2-3; 10 positions agree with TRBD2. Losses at the gene ends were 6 bases for V and 3 bases for J; bases not matched to a gene: 9. Germline assignment: CDR1 LNHDA and CDR2 SQIVND (reference sequence). The CDR3 covers 16 residues. The CDR3 loop is CASRTSGKLVTDTQYF. Here the CDR3 DNA reads TGTGCCAGTAGAACTAGCGGGAAATTGGTAACAGATACGCAGTATTTT.

The chain is built from TRBV28 and TRBJ1-5, with a possible D match to TRBD1 (6 bases). Germline CDR1 MDHEN, CDR2 SYDVKM. V lost 6 bases and J lost 3, with 15 bases in between. The CDR3 extends over 15 amino acids. The CDR3 region has the DNA TGTGCCAGCAGATTCGACAGGACAGACAATCAGCCCCAGCATTTT. Protein product: CASRFDRTDNQPQHF.

The V call is TRBV28, the J call TRBJ1-3; D unresolved. Germline V gives CDR1 MDHEN, CDR2 SYDVKM. The V and J ends lost 1 base and 7 bases respectively, with 2 bases between them. CDR3 length equals 11 residues. The CDR3 DNA is TGTGCCAGCAGTTTATCGAACACCATATATTTT. Encoded protein: CASSLSNTIYF.

A few counts support this clone. V and J are TRBV5-6 and TRBJ2-5, with D perhaps TRBD2 (6 bases). The germline gives CDR1 SGHDT, CDR2 YYEEEE. The V gene lost 2 bases and the J gene lost 3 bases, with 11 bases spanning the gap. The CDR3 has 14 residues. CDR3 coding DNA: TGTGCCAGCAGCTTCGGGGGTCCAAAAGAGACCCAGTACTTC. Its protein product is CASSFGGPKETQYF.

V and J are TRBV5-1 and TRBJ1-2, with unresolved D. V gave up 2 bases and J gave up 0 bases, with 14 bases separating them. CDR1 and CDR2 from the germline V gene are SGHRS and YFSETQ. The CDR3 extends over 16 amino acids. CDR3 in DNA: TGCGCCAGCAGCTTAGAACCAGGAAATCCTAACTATGGCTACACCTTC. Residues: CASSLEPGNPNYGYTF. Filled out from reference TRBV5-1 and TRBJ1-2, the complete variable domain reads KAGVTQTPRYLIKTRGQQVTLSCSPISGHRSVSWYQQTPGQGLQFLFEYFSETQRNKGNFPGRFSGRQFSNSRSEMNVSTLELGDSALYLCASSLEPGNPNYGYTFGSGTRLTVV.

This chain uses TRBV30 with TRBJ2-1, with D unresolved. The CDR3 is 14 residues long. V was clipped by 3 bases and J by 0 bases, with 9 bases between them. Germline V lookup: CDR1 GTSNPN, CDR2 SVGIG (reference sequence). In nucleotides, the CDR3 is TGTGCCTGGAGGGGCATTAGCTCCTACAATGAGCAGTTCTTC. It encodes CAWRGISSYNEQFF. The full variable domain, rest sourced from reference TRBV30 and TRBJ2-1, is SQTIHQWPATLVQPVGSPLSLECTVEGTSNPNLYWYRQAAGRGLQLLFYSVGIGQISSEVPQNLSASRPQDRQFILSSKKLLLSDSGFYLCAWRGISSYNEQFFGPGTRLTVL.

CDR3: CASSLMGIDNEQFF. The CDR3 DNA sequence: TGTGCCAGCAGCCTGATGGGAATTGACAATGAGCAGTTCTTC. The V call is TRBV7-9, the J call TRBJ2-1; D is uncertain. The germline V gene encodes CDR1 SEHNR and CDR2 FQNEAQ (reference sequence). The CDR3 length is 14 residues. Trimming shortened V by 5 bases and J by 5 bases, and 13 bases separated the two germline ends.

The DNA of the CDR3 is TGTGCCAGCAGCCTTGGGAGTAACACCGGGGAGCTGTTTTTT. Amino acids: CASSLGSNTGELFF. The chain links TRBV11-3 to TRBJ2-2; TRBD2 might be the D (5 bases). This CDR3 comprises 14 residues. The germline CDR1 and CDR2 sequences are SGHNT and YENEEA. The V end was cut by 5 bases, the J end by 2 bases, with 9 bases between.

The chain has TRBV5-5 and TRBJ1-2, with D possibly being TRBD1 (5 bases). Trimming removed 0 bases from V and 4 bases from J, with 16 bases in between. The CDR3 sequence is 16 residues long. Germline CDR1 and CDR2: SGHKS and YYEKEE (reference sequence). The CDR3 reads CASSLAGTTASYGYTF. CDR3 in DNA: TGTGCCAGCAGCTTGGCCGGGACCACTGCCTCCTATGGCTACACCTTC.

In DNA, the CDR3 is TGTGCCAGCAGCTTGGTTGTGGAACCAAGCACAGATACGCAGTATTTT. As protein: CASSLVVEPSTDTQYF. The J gene is TRBJ2-3, the V gene TRBV5-4; unclear D gene. CDR1 and CDR2 from the germline V gene are SGHNT and YYREEE (reference sequence). V was trimmed by 0 bases and J by 0 bases, leaving 11 bases between them. The CDR3 runs 16 residues. The entire variable domain, with the rest obtained from reference TRBV5-4 and TRBJ2-3, is as follows: ETGVTQSPTHLIKTRGQQVTLRCSSQSGHNTVSWYQQALGQGPQFIFQYYREEENGRGNFPPRFSGLQFPNYSSELNVNALELDDSALYLCASSLVVEPSTDTQYFGPGTRLTVL.

This clone was detected once. The gene calls are TRBV2 and TRBJ1-2; D might be TRBD1 (6 bases). Trimming stripped 8 bases from V and 5 bases from J, with 15 bases between. Germline assignment: CDR1 SNHLY and CDR2 FYNNEI. The CDR3 sequence is 13 residues long. CDR3 in amino acids: CASRGQGWYGYTF. In DNA form, the CDR3 reads TGTGCCAGCCGGGGGCAGGGGTGGTATGGCTACACCTTC.

The chain combines TRBV19 with TRBJ1-5; weak D call: TRBD1 (5 bases). CDR1 is LNHDA and CDR2 is SQIVND in the germline V gene (reference sequence). The length of the CDR3 is 15 residues. Trimming stripped 1 base from V and 2 bases from J, with 9 bases between. CDR3: CASSIAVGGNQPQHF. In nucleotides, the CDR3 is TGTGCCAGTAGTATAGCTGTGGGGGGCAATCAGCCCCAGCATTTT.